This T cell receptor (beta chain) was recovered during a study of blood T cell repertoires in COVID-19 (TCRdb year 2020). At the level of the whole study: Collaborator samples came from the United States, Italy and Spain and covered acute and convalescent phases of COVID-19. The prospective study material was composed of cDNA or gDNA derived from T cells, B-cell-depleted T cells, or PBMCs. The dataset comprised deeply sampled blood TCRbeta repertoires from subjects exposed to, actively infected with, or recovered from COVID-19. The repertoires were released in a freely available public database intended as a resource for research on the immune response to SARS-CoV-2. The samples were drawn from the first 160 participants of the ongoing ImmuneRACE study and from 1,254 subjects provided by 6 global collaborators. A de-identified subject ID, COVID-19 status, age in years and sex were almost always included in the sample metadata. Where available, HLA class I and class II types were taken from metadata supplied by the sample provider and were not determined by assay-based typing.

The immunoSEQ Assay, a bias-controlled multiplex PCR, was used to amplify TCRbeta CDR3 regions from genomic DNA. The original pipeline was this. The number of nucleated cells in each sample was estimated from the amplification of reference gene primers within the assay. To quantify the absolute abundance of each unique TCRbeta CDR3 rearrangement, sequence reads were collapsed and filtered. For each sample, productive Simpson clonality was calculated by taking the square root of Simpson's diversity index across productive rearrangements. The source is immuneACCESS, and TCRdb retained only in-frame sequences with V and J called. Part of the clones is not carried over; for the studies checked, unresolved V genes explain less than half of this, and the remainder is unexplained. V and J calls and clone size follow that table, whereas D and trimming were derived from the DNA. Present in this sample are about 200,000 clones, more than 75% of which were seen just once. The biggest ten clones account for approximately 6.2% of the sample.

CDR1 SGHVS and CDR2 FQNEAQ were looked up in the germline V gene. From its cysteine to its phenylalanine, the CDR3 spans 14 amino acids. The read is trimmed to its CDR3 DNA, 42 bases read in frame from base 1. Relative to germline, V is 7 bases shorter and J is 0 bases shorter, with 10 bases between their ends. In regard to this clone: The specificity of this receptor is unknown. No base qualities exist here, and no much larger clone lies one base off it.

Results the study describes overall, beyond this receptor: Clinical and demographic metadata were provided uncurated, with the amount varying by source and participant.

A second Seattle source provided samples from volunteer blood donors who had recovered from COVID-19. The collaborating institutions used their own protocols to collect whole blood in K2EDTA tubes. For TCRbeta analysis, collaborators shipped samples in one of three forms: frozen whole blood, isolated PBMCs, or DNA extracted from either of those sample types. Specimen: peripheral blood. The rearrangement combines TRBV7-8 with TRBJ1-3, with no D gene named confidently. The clonotype was recovered from a man aged 55 to 70 who had recovered from COVID-19. CDR3 sequence: CASKGGHSGNTIYF. The nucleotides are TGTGCCAGCAAGGGAGGGCACTCTGGAAACACCATATATTTT. This CDR3, with the reference TRBV7-8 and TRBJ1-3 proteins standing in past its ends, gives the full variable domain GAGVSQSPRYKVAKRGQDVALRCDPISGHVSLFWYQQALGQGPEFLTYFQNEAQLDKSGLPSDRFFAERPEGSVSTLKIQRTQQEDSAVYLCASKGGHSGNTIYFGEGSWLTVV.